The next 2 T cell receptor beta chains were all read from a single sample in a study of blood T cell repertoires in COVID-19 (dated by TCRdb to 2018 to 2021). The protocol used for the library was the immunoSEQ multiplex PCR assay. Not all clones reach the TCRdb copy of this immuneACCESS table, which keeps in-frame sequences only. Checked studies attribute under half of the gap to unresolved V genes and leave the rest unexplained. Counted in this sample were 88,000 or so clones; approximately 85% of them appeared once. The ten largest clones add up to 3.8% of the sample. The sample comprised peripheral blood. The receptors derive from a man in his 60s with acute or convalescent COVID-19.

The CDR3 region is CSASGAGSSYEQYF. CDR3 nucleotides: TGCAGTGCTAGTGGAGCGGGGAGCTCCTACGAGCAGTACTTC. The chain is built from TRBV20-1 and TRBJ2-7; 7 bases are a match to TRBD2. Germline lookup yields CDR1 DFQATT and CDR2 SNEGSKA (reference sequence). This CDR3 region has 14 residues. V was pared by 3 bases and J by 0 bases, with 5 bases of the junction left unmatched.

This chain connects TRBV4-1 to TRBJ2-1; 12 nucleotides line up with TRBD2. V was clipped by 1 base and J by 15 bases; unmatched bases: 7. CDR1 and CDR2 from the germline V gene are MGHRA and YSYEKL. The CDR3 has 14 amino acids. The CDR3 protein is CASSQGLAGALPFF. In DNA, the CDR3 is TGCGCCAGCAGCCAAGGACTAGCGGGGGCCCTTCCGTTCTTC.